The 11 T cell receptor beta chains in this list originate from one sample, sequenced in a study of cytomegalovirus exposure and HLA in healthy donors. This PCR relied on a set of 60 Vbeta primers and 13 Jbeta primers. Libraries were prepared by immunoSEQ multiplex PCR; TCRdb keeps only in-frame clonotypes and omits some of them. The data show about 210,000 clones, and the top ten clones hold roughly 0.89%. Input material: PBMCs. The receptors originated from a woman aged 25 to 39 in good health and CMV-seropositive.

This sequence joins TRBV28 and TRBJ1-1; no clear D. Trimming removed 8 bases at V and 1 base at J, with 14 bases between. Germline-derived CDR1 and CDR2 are MDHEN and SYDVKM. The CDR3 covers 14 residues. The CDR3 DNA reads as TGTGCCAGCCATCGGTTCAGCGCGAACACTGAAGCTTTCTTT. Protein product: CASHRFSANTEAFF. The full variable domain, its missing parts supplied by reference TRBV28 and TRBJ1-1, is DVKVTQSSRYLVKRTGEKVFLECVQDMDHENMFWYRQDPGLGLRLIYFSYDVKMKEKGDIPEGYSVSREKKERFSLILESASTNQTSMYLCASHRFSANTEAFFGQGTRLTVV.

The gene calls are TRBV19 and TRBJ2-2, with TRBD1 matching 10 bases. V was pared by 6 bases and J by 7 bases, with 11 bases of the junction left unmatched. Germline values: CDR1 LNHDA, CDR2 SQIVND (reference sequence). There are 16 residues in the CDR3. CDR3 residues: CASSNGGQGYDGELFF. The CDR3 coding sequence is TGTGCCAGTAGCAATGGGGGACAGGGGTATGACGGGGAGCTGTTTTTT.

This chain connects TRBV5-4 to TRBJ2-5; 8 nucleotides line up with TRBD2. Germline values: CDR1 SGHNT, CDR2 YYREEE (reference sequence). The J segment lost 2 bases and the V segment lost 4 bases, leaving 13 bases of the junction unmatched. The CDR3 runs to 17 residues. As DNA, the CDR3 is TGTGCCAGCAGCCGAGGTGCGGGGGGAGCCATACAAGAGACCCAGTACTTC. As protein: CASSRGAGGAIQETQYF.

J is TRBJ1-2 and V is TRBV6-5; a possible D gene is TRBD1 (5 bases). Germline V gene sequence: CDR1 MNHEY, CDR2 SVGAGI. The CDR3 contains 11 residues. V was pared by 8 bases and J by 4 bases, with 8 bases between. The CDR3 here is CASHGGYGYTF. The DNA of the CDR3 is TGTGCCAGCCACGGGGGCTATGGCTACACCTTC.

The rearrangement uses TRBV5-6 and TRBJ2-2; 11 nucleotides agree with TRBD1. The CDR3 runs to 17 residues. Germline V CDR1 and CDR2: SGHDT, YYEEEE. With V trimmed by 4 bases and J by 6 bases, 11 bases remained unmatched. The CDR3 region is CASSPLGDRGFAGELFF. DNA for the CDR3: TGTGCCAGCAGCCCTCTGGGGGACAGGGGGTTCGCCGGGGAGCTGTTTTTT.

This chain links TRBV2 with TRBJ2-7, with 9 bases that match TRBD1. Germline assignment: CDR1 SNHLY and CDR2 FYNNEI. This CDR3 region has 12 residues. With 8 bases clipped from V and 3 bases from J, the junction kept 2 bases outside the gene matches. CDR3 loop: CASAGQGYEQYF. In nucleotides, the CDR3 is TGTGCCAGCGCGGGACAGGGCTACGAGCAGTACTTC.

This chain's CDR3 is CASTGEAKNIQYF. The CDR3 DNA reads TGTGCCAGCACGGGAGAAGCCAAAAACATTCAGTACTTC. This sequence joins TRBV2 and TRBJ2-4; possibly TRBD2 for D (6 bases). The CDR3 runs to 13 residues. V lost 7 bases and J 0 bases, leaving 7 bases between the germline ends. Germline V gives CDR1 SNHLY, CDR2 FYNNEI.

This chain joins TRBV9 and TRBJ2-3; possibly TRBD1 for D (5 bases). The CDR3 extends over 15 amino acids. Trimming took 0 bases from V and 1 from J, leaving 9 bases between them. CDR1 is SGDLS, CDR2 YYNGEE, per germline. The CDR3 sequence: CASSVGSRGTDTQYF. CDR3 in DNA: TGTGCCAGCAGCGTAGGGTCCAGGGGCACAGATACGCAGTATTTT.

The chain combines TRBV7-2 with TRBJ1-2; TRBD1 is a possible D gene (5 bases). CDR1 is SGHTA and CDR2 is FQGNSA in the germline V gene. This CDR3 spans 11 amino acids. The ends were cut back, 3 bases at V and 11 bases at J, with 10 bases in the middle. The CDR3 spells CASSFGHEYTF. The CDR3, as DNA: TGTGCCAGCAGCTTCGGACATGAATACACCTTC.

This chain links TRBV7-2 with TRBJ1-5; 11 positions match TRBD1. V lost 4 bases to trimming and J lost 5 bases; unmatched junction nucleotides: 4. Looked up from germline, CDR1 is SGHTA and CDR2 is FQGNSA. The CDR3 contains 15 residues. In DNA, the CDR3 is TGTGCCAGCAGCTCCTGGACAGGGGGCTATCAGCCCCAGCATTTT. It codes for CASSSWTGGYQPQHF. The full variable domain, with the rest looked up from reference TRBV7-2 and TRBJ1-5, is GAGVSQSPSNKVTEKGKDVELRCDPISGHTALYWYRQSLGQGLEFLIYFQGNSAPDKSGLPSDRFSAERTGGSVSTLTIQRTQQEDSAVYLCASSSWTGGYQPQHFGDGTRLSIL.

The chain joins TRBV10-1 to TRBJ1-1; a possible D gene is TRBD1 (6 bases). Germline CDR1 reads WNHNN; CDR2 reads SYGVQD (reference sequence). CDR3 length equals 13 residues. The V and J ends lost 4 bases and 0 bases respectively, with 6 bases between them. The DNA for the CDR3 is TGCGCCAGCAGTGGGACAGTGAACACTGAAGCTTTCTTT. This codes for CASSGTVNTEAFF.